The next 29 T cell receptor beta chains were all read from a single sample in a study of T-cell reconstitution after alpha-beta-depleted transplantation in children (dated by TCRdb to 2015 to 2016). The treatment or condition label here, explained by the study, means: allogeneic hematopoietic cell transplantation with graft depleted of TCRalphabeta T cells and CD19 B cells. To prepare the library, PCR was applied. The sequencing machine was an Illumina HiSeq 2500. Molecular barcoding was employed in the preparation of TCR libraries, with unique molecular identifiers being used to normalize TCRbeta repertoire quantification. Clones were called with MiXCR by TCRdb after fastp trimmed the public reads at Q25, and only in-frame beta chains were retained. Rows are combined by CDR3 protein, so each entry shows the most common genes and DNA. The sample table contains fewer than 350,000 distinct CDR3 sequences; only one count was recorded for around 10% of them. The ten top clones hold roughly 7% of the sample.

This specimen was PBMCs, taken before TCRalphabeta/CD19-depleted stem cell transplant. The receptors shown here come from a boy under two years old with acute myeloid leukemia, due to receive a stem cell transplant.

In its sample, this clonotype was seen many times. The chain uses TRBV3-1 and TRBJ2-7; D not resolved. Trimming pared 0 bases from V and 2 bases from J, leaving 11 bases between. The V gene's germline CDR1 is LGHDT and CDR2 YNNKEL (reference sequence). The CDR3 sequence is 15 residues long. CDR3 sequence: CASSQDPGPPYEQYF. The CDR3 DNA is TGTGCCAGCAGCCAAGATCCGGGCCCTCCCTACGAGCAGTACTTC.

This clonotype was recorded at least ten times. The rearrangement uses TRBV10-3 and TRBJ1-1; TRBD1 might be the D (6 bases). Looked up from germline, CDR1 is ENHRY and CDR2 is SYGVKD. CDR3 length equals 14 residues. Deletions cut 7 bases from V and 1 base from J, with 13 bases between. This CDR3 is CAINSGHPNTEAFF. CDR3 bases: TGTGCCATCAATTCGGGACACCCGAACACTGAAGCTTTCTTT.

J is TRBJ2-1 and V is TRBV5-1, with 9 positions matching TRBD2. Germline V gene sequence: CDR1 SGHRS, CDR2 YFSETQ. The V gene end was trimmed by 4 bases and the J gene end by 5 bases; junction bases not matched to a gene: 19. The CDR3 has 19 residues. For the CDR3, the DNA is TGCGCCAGCAGCCCCCCTCCCGAAACTATAGCGGGGGTCAACAATGAGCAGTTCTTC. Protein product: CASSPPPETIAGVNNEQFF.

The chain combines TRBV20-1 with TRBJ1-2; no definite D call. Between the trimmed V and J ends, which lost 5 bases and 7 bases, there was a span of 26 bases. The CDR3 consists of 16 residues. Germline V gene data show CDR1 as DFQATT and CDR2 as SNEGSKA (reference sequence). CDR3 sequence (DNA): TGCAGTGCTTACGCTCCCCCCGGGCAGTTAAAAGCTGGCTACACCTTC. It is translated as CSAYAPPGQLKAGYTF.

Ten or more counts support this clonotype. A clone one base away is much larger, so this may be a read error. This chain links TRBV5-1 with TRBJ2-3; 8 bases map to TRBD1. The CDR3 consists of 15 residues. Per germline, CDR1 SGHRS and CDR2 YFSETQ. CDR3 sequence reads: CASTLDRASTDTQYF. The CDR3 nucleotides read TGCGCCAGCACCTTGGACAGGGCTAGCACAGATACGCAGTATTTT.

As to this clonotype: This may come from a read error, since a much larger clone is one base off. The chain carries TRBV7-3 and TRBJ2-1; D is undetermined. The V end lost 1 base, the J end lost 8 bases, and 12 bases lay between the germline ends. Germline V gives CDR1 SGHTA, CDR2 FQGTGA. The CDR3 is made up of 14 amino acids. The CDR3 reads CASSLRHSGDEQFF. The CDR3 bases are TGTGCCAGCAGCTTAAGGCATAGTGGAGATGAGCAGTTCTTC.

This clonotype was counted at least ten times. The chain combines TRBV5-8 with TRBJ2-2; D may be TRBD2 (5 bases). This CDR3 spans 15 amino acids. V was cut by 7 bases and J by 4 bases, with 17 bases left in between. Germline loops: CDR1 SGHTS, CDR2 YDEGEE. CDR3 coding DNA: TGTGCCAGCTTAGGACTGTACCTAGTCACCGGGGAGCTGTTTTTT. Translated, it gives CASLGLYLVTGELFF.

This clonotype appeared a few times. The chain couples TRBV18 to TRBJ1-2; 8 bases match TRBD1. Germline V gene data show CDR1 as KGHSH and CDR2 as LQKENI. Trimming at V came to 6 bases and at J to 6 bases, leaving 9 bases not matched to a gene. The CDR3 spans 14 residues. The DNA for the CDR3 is TGTGCCAGCTCTCGAAGGACAGGGTCAAATGGCTACACCTTC. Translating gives CASSRRTGSNGYTF.

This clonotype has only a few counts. As DNA, the CDR3 is TGCACCTTGGACAGGGGAGAGACCCAGTACTTC. This translates into CTLDRGETQYF. The rearrangement links TRBV29-1 to TRBJ2-5; 9 bases agree with TRBD1. Germline V gene data show CDR1 as SQVTM and CDR2 as ANQGSEA. This CDR3 has 11 amino acids.

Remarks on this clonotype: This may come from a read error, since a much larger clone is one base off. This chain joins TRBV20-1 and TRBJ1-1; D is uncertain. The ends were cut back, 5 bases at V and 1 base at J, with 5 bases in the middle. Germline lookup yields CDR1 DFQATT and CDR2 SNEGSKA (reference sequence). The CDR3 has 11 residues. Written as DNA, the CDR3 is TGCAGTGCTCCCTCGAACACTGAAGCTTTCTTT. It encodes CSAPSNTEAFF.

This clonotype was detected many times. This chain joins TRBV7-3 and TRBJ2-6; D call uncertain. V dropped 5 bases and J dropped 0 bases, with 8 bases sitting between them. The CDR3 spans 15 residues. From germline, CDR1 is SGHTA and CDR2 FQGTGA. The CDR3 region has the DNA TGTGCCAGCAGCCCTAGAGTCTCTGGGGCCAACGTCCTGACTTTC. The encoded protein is CASSPRVSGANVLTF.

Here the CDR3 DNA reads TGTGCCAGCAGTGGCGGCAGGGACAATGAGCAGTTCTTC. Translating gives CASSGGRDNEQFF. The chain employs TRBV2 and TRBJ2-1, with a tentative D call TRBD1 (5 bases). The CDR3 extends over 13 amino acids. Trimming pared 4 bases from V and 5 bases from J, leaving 9 bases between. The germline CDR1 and CDR2 sequences are SNHLY and FYNNEI.

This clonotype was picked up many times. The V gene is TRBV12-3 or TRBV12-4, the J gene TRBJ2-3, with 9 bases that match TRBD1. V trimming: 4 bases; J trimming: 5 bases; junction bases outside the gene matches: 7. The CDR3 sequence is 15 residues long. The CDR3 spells CASSSGTGMGDTQYF. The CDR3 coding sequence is TGTGCCAGCAGTTCCGGGACAGGGATGGGAGATACGCAGTATTTT.

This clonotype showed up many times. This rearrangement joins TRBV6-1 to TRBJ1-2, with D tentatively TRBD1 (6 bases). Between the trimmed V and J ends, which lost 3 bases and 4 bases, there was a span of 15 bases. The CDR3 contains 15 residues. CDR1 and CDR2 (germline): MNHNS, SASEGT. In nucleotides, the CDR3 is TGTGCCAGCAGTGAGGGGGGGGGGCCCCTCTATGGCTACACCTTC. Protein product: CASSEGGGPLYGYTF.

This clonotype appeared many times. The CDR3 sequence is CSARPRLAGGRGTQYF. CDR3 coding DNA: TGCAGTGCTAGACCTAGACTAGCGGGGGGGAGGGGTACGCAGTATTTT. The chain employs TRBV20-1 and TRBJ2-3, with 14 bases lining up with TRBD2. CDR3 length: 16 amino acids. The germline gives CDR1 DFQATT, CDR2 SNEGSKA (reference sequence). The V and J ends lost 2 bases and 8 bases, in that order; junction bases with no gene match: 9.

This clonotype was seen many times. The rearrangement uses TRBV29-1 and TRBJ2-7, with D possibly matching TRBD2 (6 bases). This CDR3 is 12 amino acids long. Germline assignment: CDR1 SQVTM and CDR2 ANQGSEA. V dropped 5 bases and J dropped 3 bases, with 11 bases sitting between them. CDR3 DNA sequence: TGCAGCGTTCTACTAGCTAACTACGAGCAGTACTTC. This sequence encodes CSVLLANYEQYF.

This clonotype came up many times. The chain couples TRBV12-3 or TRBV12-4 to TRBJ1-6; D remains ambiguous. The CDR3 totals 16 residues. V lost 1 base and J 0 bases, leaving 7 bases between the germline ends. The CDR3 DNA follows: TGTGCCAGCAGTTTAGGGGGAAGCTCCTATAATTCACCCCTCCACTTT. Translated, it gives CASSLGGSSYNSPLHF.

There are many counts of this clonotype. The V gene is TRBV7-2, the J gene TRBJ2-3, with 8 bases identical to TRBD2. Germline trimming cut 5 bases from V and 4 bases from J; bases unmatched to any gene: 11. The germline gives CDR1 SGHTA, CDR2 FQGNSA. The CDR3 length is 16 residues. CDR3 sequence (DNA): TGTGCCAGCAGCGTCTTTTCGGGGGGGAGTTCAGATACGCAGTATTTT. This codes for CASSVFSGGSSDTQYF.

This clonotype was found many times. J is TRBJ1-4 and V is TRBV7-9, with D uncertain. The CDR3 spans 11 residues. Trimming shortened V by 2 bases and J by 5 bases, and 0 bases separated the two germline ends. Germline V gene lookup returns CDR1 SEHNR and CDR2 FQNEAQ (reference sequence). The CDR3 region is CASSLNEKLFF. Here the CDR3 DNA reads TGTGCCAGCAGCTTAAATGAAAAACTGTTTTTT.

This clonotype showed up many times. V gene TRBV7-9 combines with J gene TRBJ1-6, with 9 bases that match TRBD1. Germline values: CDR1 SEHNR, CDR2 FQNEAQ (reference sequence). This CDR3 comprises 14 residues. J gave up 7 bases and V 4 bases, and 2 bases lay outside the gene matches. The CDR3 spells CASSSGQGNSPLHF. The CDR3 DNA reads TGTGCCAGCAGCTCTGGACAGGGGAATTCACCCCTCCACTTT.

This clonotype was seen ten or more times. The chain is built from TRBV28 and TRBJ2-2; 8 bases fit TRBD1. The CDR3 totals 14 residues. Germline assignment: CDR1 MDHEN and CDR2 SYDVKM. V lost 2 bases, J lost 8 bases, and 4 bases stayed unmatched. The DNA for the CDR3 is TGTGCCAGCAGTTTAGAGACAGGGGAGGGGGAGCTGTTTTTT. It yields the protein CASSLETGEGELFF.

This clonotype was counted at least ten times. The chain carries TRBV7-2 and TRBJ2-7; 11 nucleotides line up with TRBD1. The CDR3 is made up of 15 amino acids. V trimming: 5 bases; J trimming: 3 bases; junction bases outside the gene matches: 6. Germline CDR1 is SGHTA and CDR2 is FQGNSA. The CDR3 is CASSNRGQGGYEQYF. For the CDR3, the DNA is TGTGCCAGCAGCAACCGGGGACAGGGGGGCTACGAGCAGTACTTC.

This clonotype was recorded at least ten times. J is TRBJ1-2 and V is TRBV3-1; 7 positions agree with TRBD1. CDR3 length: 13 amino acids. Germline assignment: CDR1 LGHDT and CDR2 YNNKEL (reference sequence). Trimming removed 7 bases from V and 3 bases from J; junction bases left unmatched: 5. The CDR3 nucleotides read TGTGCCAGCAATCGAGGACAGGACTATGGCTACACCTTC. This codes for CASNRGQDYGYTF.

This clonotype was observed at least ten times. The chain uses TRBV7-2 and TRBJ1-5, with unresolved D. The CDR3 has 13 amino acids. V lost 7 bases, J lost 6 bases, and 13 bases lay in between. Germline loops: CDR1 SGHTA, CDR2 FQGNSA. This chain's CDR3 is CASTWSPGQPQHF. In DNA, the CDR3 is TGTGCCAGCACCTGGTCTCCCGGTCAGCCCCAGCATTTT.

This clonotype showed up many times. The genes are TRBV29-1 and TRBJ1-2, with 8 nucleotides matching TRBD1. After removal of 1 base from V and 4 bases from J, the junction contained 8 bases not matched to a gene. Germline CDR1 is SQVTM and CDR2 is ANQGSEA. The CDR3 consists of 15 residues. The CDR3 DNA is TGCAGCGTTGAAGGCGAACAGGGGGGTAGCTATGGCTACACCTTC. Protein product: CSVEGEQGGSYGYTF. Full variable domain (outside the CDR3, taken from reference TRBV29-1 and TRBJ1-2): SAVISQKPSRDICQRGTSLTIQCQVDSQVTMMFWYRQQPGQSLTLIATANQGSEATYESGFVIDKFPISRPNLTFSTLTVSNMSPEDSSIYLCSVEGEQGGSYGYTFGSGTRLTVV.

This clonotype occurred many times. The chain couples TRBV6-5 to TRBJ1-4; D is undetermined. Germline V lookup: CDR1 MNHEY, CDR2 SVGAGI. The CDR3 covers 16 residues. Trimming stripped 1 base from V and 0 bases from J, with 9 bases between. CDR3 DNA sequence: TGTGCCAGCAGTTACTACGGGCCTGCAACTAATGAAAAACTGTTTTTT. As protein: CASSYYGPATNEKLFF.

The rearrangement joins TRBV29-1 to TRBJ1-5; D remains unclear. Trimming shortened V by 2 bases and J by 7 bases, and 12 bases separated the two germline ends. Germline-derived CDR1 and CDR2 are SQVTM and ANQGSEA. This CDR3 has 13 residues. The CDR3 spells CSVENGIGQPQHF. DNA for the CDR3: TGCAGCGTTGAAAACGGGATCGGGCAGCCCCAGCATTTT. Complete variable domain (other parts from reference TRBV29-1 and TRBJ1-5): SAVISQKPSRDICQRGTSLTIQCQVDSQVTMMFWYRQQPGQSLTLIATANQGSEATYESGFVIDKFPISRPNLTFSTLTVSNMSPEDSSIYLCSVENGIGQPQHFGDGTRLSIL.

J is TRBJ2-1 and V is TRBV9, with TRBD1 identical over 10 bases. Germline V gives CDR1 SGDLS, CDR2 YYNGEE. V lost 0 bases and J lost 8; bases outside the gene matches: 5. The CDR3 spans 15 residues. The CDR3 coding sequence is TGTGCCAGCAGCGTAGGGACAGGGGGGCACCATGAGCAGTTCTTC. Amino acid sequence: CASSVGTGGHHEQFF.

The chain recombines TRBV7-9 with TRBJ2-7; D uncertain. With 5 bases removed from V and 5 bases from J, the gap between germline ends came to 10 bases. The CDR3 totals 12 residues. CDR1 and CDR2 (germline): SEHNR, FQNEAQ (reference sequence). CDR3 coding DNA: TGTGCCAGCAGCCCCCCGACCGACGAGCAGTACTTC. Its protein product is CASSPPTDEQYF.